The 31 T cell receptor beta chains presented below share a single source sample, sequenced in a study of blood T cell repertoires in COVID-19. Clones were sequenced by immunoSEQ multiplex PCR, and TCRdb holds only the in-frame ones, with some missing. This table holds about 250,000 clones, 75% to 85% found once. Material: PBMCs or T cells enriched from blood (not recorded which). The receptors stem from a woman aged 45 to 65 with acute COVID-19.

The sample holds a few counts of this clone. The gene calls are TRBV12-3 or TRBV12-4 and TRBJ2-7; 11 positions agree with TRBD2. The V gene end was trimmed by 3 bases and the J gene end by 12 bases; junction bases not matched to a gene: 7. CDR3 length: 13 amino acids. DNA for the CDR3: TGTGCCAGCAGTTTCCTAGCGGGGGGCCTCCGGTACTTC. Its protein product is CASSFLAGGLRYF.

The CDR3 region is CASSRQGGHEKLFF. In DNA, the CDR3 is TGTGCCAGCAGCCGACAGGGGGGGCATGAAAAACTGTTTTTT. J is TRBJ1-4 and V is TRBV7-9, with 9 bases aligning to TRBD1. V trimming: 5 bases; J trimming: 6 bases; junction bases outside the gene matches: 4. CDR1 is SEHNR, CDR2 FQNEAQ, per germline (reference sequence). There are 14 residues in the CDR3.

This clone was seen once. This chain joins TRBV7-3 and TRBJ1-1; 7 nucleotides agree with TRBD1. Trimming removed 3 bases from V and 5 bases from J; junction bases left unmatched: 12. Germline CDR1 is SGHTA and CDR2 is FQGTGA. The CDR3 is 16 amino acids. This chain's CDR3 is CASSLTGDRERTEAFF. As DNA, the CDR3 is TGTGCCAGCAGCTTGACTGGAGACAGGGAGAGGACTGAAGCTTTCTTT.

The V and J genes are TRBV6-5 and TRBJ1-1; 9 bases align to TRBD1. The CDR3 runs to 15 residues. CDR1 is MNHEY, CDR2 SVGAGI, per germline. V lost 2 bases, J lost 4 bases, and 5 bases stayed unmatched. The CDR3 region has the DNA TGTGCCAGCAGTTACGGGGACAGGGCGAGCACTGAAGCTTTCTTT. It specifies CASSYGDRASTEAFF.

Notes on this clone: A read error may account for a junction end that differs from germline. The V and J genes are TRBV7-7 and TRBJ2-5; perhaps TRBD1 as D (6 bases). This CDR3 is built from 14 residues. Germline CDR1 and CDR2: SSHAT and FNYEAQ (reference sequence). CDR3 region: CASSLDPGEETQYF. The CDR3 DNA is TGTGCTAGCAGCTTAGACCCAGGGGAAGAGACCCAGTACTTC.

The V gene is TRBV5-1, the J gene TRBJ1-1, with 8 bases identical to TRBD1. Germline values: CDR1 SGHRS, CDR2 YFSETQ. The CDR3 consists of 14 residues. V shed 5 bases and J 1 base; nucleotides not matched to a gene: 4. Written as DNA, the CDR3 is TGCGCCAGCAGTCAGGGGACAGGGAACACTGAAGCTTTCTTT. Amino acids: CASSQGTGNTEAFF.

This rearrangement joins TRBV5-4 to TRBJ2-7, with a weak D call TRBD2 (6 bases). V gave up 5 bases and J gave up 3 bases, with 15 bases separating them. The CDR3 covers 14 residues. Germline V gene data show CDR1 as SGHNT and CDR2 as YYREEE (reference sequence). The CDR3 region is CASRAGPSNYEQYF. In DNA, the CDR3 is TGTGCCAGCAGGGCGGGGCCATCTAACTACGAGCAGTACTTC.

V usage is TRBV7-6 and J usage is TRBJ2-2, with 7 bases aligning to TRBD1. Germline-derived CDR1 and CDR2 are SGHVS and FNYEAQ. CDR3 length: 18 amino acids. Trimming took 2 bases from V and 6 from J; bases not matched to a gene: 15. The CDR3 loop is CASSLTLLGQGDAGELFF. CDR3 nucleotide sequence: TGTGCCAGCAGCTTAACTCTCTTAGGGCAGGGGGACGCCGGGGAGCTGTTTTTT. The full variable domain, its missing parts supplied by reference TRBV7-6 and TRBJ2-2, is GAGVSQSPRYKVTKRGQDVALRCDPISGHVSLYWYRQALGQGPEFLTYFNYEAQQDKSGLPNDRFSAERPEGSISTLTIQRTEQRDSAMYRCASSLTLLGQGDAGELFFGEGSRLTVL.

The chain has TRBV19 and TRBJ1-5; 8 positions agree with TRBD1. Losses at the gene ends were 7 bases for V and 5 bases for J; bases not matched to a gene: 13. The CDR3 length is 16 residues. Germline CDR1 LNHDA, CDR2 SQIVND (reference sequence). DNA of the CDR3: TGTGCCAGTACGAGTAGGCCACGGACAGGGCATCAGCCCCAGCATTTT. Its translation is CASTSRPRTGHQPQHF.

The chain uses TRBV4-1 and TRBJ2-2; TRBD2 aligns across 7 bases. The CDR3 has 17 amino acids. V shed 1 base, J shed 6 bases, and the junction held 11 bases outside the gene matches. Germline CDR1 is MGHRA and CDR2 is YSYEKL. For the CDR3, the DNA is TGCGCCAGCAGCCAAGGGTTGCGGGGGAAGAGGTCCGGGGAGCTGTTTTTT. Residues: CASSQGLRGKRSGELFF.

The chain uses TRBV6-5 and TRBJ1-1; tentative D call: TRBD1 (5 bases). Trimming shortened V by 4 bases and J by 6 bases, and 21 bases separated the two germline ends. Germline CDR1 is MNHEY and CDR2 is SVGAGI. The CDR3 is 16 residues long. The CDR3 spells CASSSTRQNRLAEAFF. The CDR3 DNA is TGTGCCAGCAGTTCCACCCGACAGAATAGATTGGCTGAAGCTTTCTTT.

This chain uses TRBV14 with TRBJ2-6, with D unclear. V dropped 1 base and J dropped 2 bases, with 6 bases sitting between them. CDR1 is SGHDN, CDR2 FVKESK, per germline. This CDR3 is 15 amino acids long. For the CDR3, the DNA is TGTGCCAGCAGCCAAGTCGTTCCTGGGGCCAACGTCCTGACTTTC. Translation gives CASSQVVPGANVLTF.

The gene calls are TRBV5-1 and TRBJ1-2; 8 bases agree with TRBD1. V dropped 3 bases and J dropped 8; count of bases not matched to a gene: 9. CDR1 is SGHRS, CDR2 YFSETQ, per germline. The CDR3 is 14 amino acids. Here the CDR3 DNA reads TGCGCCAGCAGCTCCGCGGGACAGGAGGGGGGCTACACCTTC. This gives the protein CASSSAGQEGGYTF.

The sample holds many counts of this clone. The chain combines TRBV5-1 with TRBJ1-6; 7 positions agree with TRBD1. V lost 3 bases to trimming and J lost 0 bases; unmatched junction nucleotides: 9. The length of the CDR3 is 18 residues. In germline, CDR1 is SGHRS, CDR2 YFSETQ. The CDR3 is CASSSSTGPSSYNSPLHF. CDR3 DNA: TGCGCCAGCAGCTCGTCGACAGGGCCGAGCTCCTATAATTCACCCCTCCACTTT.

The CDR3 is CASSHLGQGGHGYTF. As DNA, the CDR3 is TGTGCCAGTAGCCACCTTGGACAGGGCGGTCATGGCTACACCTTC. This sequence joins TRBV19 and TRBJ1-2; 8 bases are shared with TRBD1. The V segment lost 6 bases and the J segment 6 bases; nucleotides outside the gene matches: 12. This CDR3 comprises 15 residues. The V gene's germline CDR1 is LNHDA and CDR2 SQIVND (reference sequence).

The rearrangement uses TRBV20-1 and TRBJ1-1; D is undetermined. Germline lookup yields CDR1 DFQATT and CDR2 SNEGSKA (reference sequence). The CDR3 covers 11 residues. The V end lost 6 bases, the J end lost 4 bases, and 9 bases lay between the germline ends. DNA of the CDR3: TGCAGTGCCAGGTTGGGCACTGAAGCTTTCTTT. Its translation is CSARLGTEAFF.

This chain links TRBV6-5 with TRBJ1-6, with D perhaps TRBD1 (5 bases). Trimming cost V 8 bases and J 6 bases, with 17 bases left between them. Germline V gene data show CDR1 as MNHEY and CDR2 as SVGAGI. This CDR3 is built from 15 residues. DNA for the CDR3: TGTGCCAGCGTACAGTTACAAGGGGCTAATTCACCCCTCCACTTT. Its protein is CASVQLQGANSPLHF.

In its sample, this clone was seen a few times. This chain connects TRBV9 to TRBJ2-1; D is unclear. The germline CDR1 and CDR2 sequences are SGDLS and YYNGEE. Trimming took off 0 bases at V and 3 bases at J, with 7 bases between the two ends. CDR3 length equals 14 residues. CDR3 sequence (DNA): TGTGCCAGCAGCGTAGAACAGATCTACAATGAGCAGTTCTTC. This translates into CASSVEQIYNEQFF.

V gene TRBV28 combines with J gene TRBJ2-7; 16 bases match TRBD2. Looked up from germline, CDR1 is MDHEN and CDR2 is SYDVKM. The CDR3 length is 16 residues. V was pared by 7 bases and J by 6 bases, with 9 bases of the junction left unmatched. The CDR3 DNA sequence: TGTGCCAGCACAGGAGGGACTAGCGGGGGGGGAGGCGAGCAGTACTTC. This sequence encodes CASTGGTSGGGGEQYF.

This chain joins TRBV5-5 and TRBJ2-7; 7 nucleotides match TRBD1. Germline CDR1 SGHKS, CDR2 YYEKEE (reference sequence). CDR3 length: 15 residues. The ends lost 2 bases at V and 3 bases at J; junction bases unmatched: 8. The CDR3 region has the DNA TGTGCCAGCAGCTTTAGTGGACAGGCCAGCTACGAGCAGTACTTC. Its protein is CASSFSGQASYEQYF.

The chain employs TRBV10-2 and TRBJ2-3; no clear D. Looked up from germline, CDR1 is WSHSY and CDR2 is SAAADI. Trimming removed 0 bases at V and 2 bases at J, with 15 bases between. This CDR3 has 17 amino acids. This chain's CDR3 is CASSESPRATLTDTQYF. The CDR3, as DNA: TGCGCCAGCAGTGAGTCCCCCCGAGCAACCCTCACAGATACGCAGTATTTT.

V gene TRBV12-3 or TRBV12-4 combines with J gene TRBJ1-3; perhaps TRBD1 as D (6 bases). Trimming left V 8 bases short and J 3 bases short, with 8 bases between. CDR3 length equals 12 residues. This CDR3 is CASRTVGNTIYF. The DNA for the CDR3 is TGTGCCAGCCGGACAGTTGGAAACACCATATATTTT.

The gene calls are TRBV10-2 and TRBJ1-3; D is uncertain. Looked up from germline, CDR1 is WSHSY and CDR2 is SAAADI. V was trimmed by 8 bases and J by 2 bases, leaving 19 bases between them. The CDR3 has 16 residues. The CDR3 coding sequence is TGCGCCAGCTGGGATCTAGGCGGGGTAACTGGAAACACCATATATTTT. This gives the protein CASWDLGGVTGNTIYF.

The chain combines TRBV7-9 with TRBJ1-5; D unclear. This CDR3 spans 15 amino acids. The V gene lost 3 bases and the J gene lost 3 bases, with 12 bases spanning the gap. CDR1 and CDR2 from the germline V gene are SEHNR and FQNEAQ (reference sequence). The CDR3 coding sequence is TGTGCCAGCAGCTTTTCAGACTCGTTCAATCAGCCCCAGCATTTT. It is translated as CASSFSDSFNQPQHF.

V and J are TRBV5-1 and TRBJ2-1; 13 nucleotides line up with TRBD2. CDR1 SGHRS and CDR2 YFSETQ come from the germline V gene. V shed 3 bases, J shed 9 bases, and the junction held 6 bases outside the gene matches. There are 15 residues in the CDR3. The CDR3 loop is CASSSGGLAGTEQFF. The DNA of the CDR3 is TGCGCCAGCAGCTCCGGGGGACTAGCGGGGACTGAGCAGTTCTTC.

The rearrangement joins TRBV18 to TRBJ1-2; 9 bases match TRBD1. CDR3 length: 16 amino acids. Germline CDR1 reads KGHSH; CDR2 reads LQKENI. Germline trimming cut 3 bases from V and 1 base from J; bases unmatched to any gene: 6. DNA for the CDR3: TGTGCCAGCTCACCTACAGGGGGCAGGAATAACTATGGCTACACCTTC. Translating it yields CASSPTGGRNNYGYTF. The full variable domain, completed using reference TRBV18 and TRBJ1-2, is NAGVMQNPRHLVRRRGQEARLRCSPMKGHSHVYWYRQLPEEGLKFMVYLQKENIIDESGMPKERFSAEFPKEGPSILRIQQVVRGDSAAYFCASSPTGGRNNYGYTFGSGTRLTVV.

The chain recombines TRBV23-1 with TRBJ1-6; D perhaps matches TRBD1 (6 bases). TRBV23-1 is an ORF for which the function is uncertain. The CDR3 runs 18 residues. V was shortened by 0 bases and J by 11 bases, with 23 bases between the two germline ends. The CDR3 loop reads CASSQSYISGDESAPLHF. CDR3 DNA: TGCGCCAGCAGTCAATCGTATATTTCAGGGGACGAATCGGCACCCCTCCACTTT.

This rearrangement joins TRBV21-1 to TRBJ2-3; TRBD1, as called in the table, went unchecked against the DNA. TRBV21-1 is a known pseudogene. This CDR3 contains 20 residues. CDR3 DNA: TGTGCCAGCAGCAAACTCCGGACAGGGGGCCCATCATCCCCACAGGCTACGCAGTATTTT. Amino acid sequence: CASSKLRTGGPSSPQATQYF.

V is TRBV30 and J is TRBJ1-2; perhaps TRBD1 as D (6 bases). The CDR3 covers 12 residues. Trimming stripped 8 bases from V and 8 bases from J, with 18 bases between. Germline loops: CDR1 GTSNPN, CDR2 SVGIG (reference sequence). The CDR3 DNA reads TGTGCCGGGGGGCCGGGACATCCCGGCTACACCTTC. Protein product: CAGGPGHPGYTF.

The rearrangement joins TRBV10-3 to TRBJ2-1, with 9 bases that match TRBD1. The CDR3 sequence is 16 residues long. The germline V gene has CDR1 ENHRY and CDR2 SYGVKD. After removal of 8 bases from V and 1 base from J, the junction contained 9 bases not matched to a gene. For the CDR3, the DNA is TGTGCCATCGTGGGGGGGACAGGGAGTTCCTACAATGAGCAGTTCTTC. Its translation is CAIVGGTGSSYNEQFF.

V usage is TRBV2 and J usage is TRBJ1-5; tentative D call: TRBD1 (6 bases). Germline values: CDR1 SNHLY, CDR2 FYNNEI. This CDR3 comprises 16 residues. Trimming took off 4 bases at V and 4 bases at J, with 17 bases between the two ends. In nucleotides, the CDR3 is TGTGCCAGCAGTGTTCTTTGGGGGCGAGAGAATCAGCCCCAGCATTTT. Translating it yields CASSVLWGRENQPQHF.